A single sample is the source of the 31 T cell receptor beta chains below, sequenced in a study of regulatory T cells in long-lasting Graves disease (dated by TCRdb to the early 2020s). Receptors were amplified or captured by multiplex PCR. Sequencing was performed on an Illumina HiSeq 4000. To build TCR beta libraries, CDR3 regions were amplified by Arm-PCR using iRepertoire HTBI primers. TCRdb applied fastp at Q25 and MiXCR to the public reads, then kept only in-frame beta chains. Entries are consolidated by CDR3 protein sequence, retaining the most common genes and DNA. The sample table records around 400,000 distinct CDR3 sequences; 15% of these occur just once. Over 7% of the sample goes to the ten largest clones. The sample's time point label is to be understood as: newly diagnosed GD, antithyroid drugs for less than 3 months. RNA was extracted from PBMCs in TRIzol for both TCR sequencing and RNA sequencing.

These records were also assigned to another study, of T cells in Graves' hyperthyroidism and ophthalmopathy.

The sequenced sample was peripheral blood mononuclear cells (PBMCs), obtained at new diagnosis, from a patient treated with antithyroid drugs. Receptors were obtained from a woman between 35 and 50 years old with Graves disease. Donor details come from another sample of the same person, matched by shared clones.

This clonotype appeared many times. One end of the junction does not line up with germline, which may come from a read error. This chain links TRBV20-1 with TRBJ2-1; TRBD2 aligns across 8 bases. This CDR3 has 12 amino acids. CDR1 is DFQATT, CDR2 SNEGSKA, per germline (reference sequence). The CDR3 sequence is CSARAAGDEQFF. The CDR3 region has the DNA TGCAGTGCCAGAGCAGCGGGAGATGAGCAGTTCTTC.

This chain uses TRBV7-3 with TRBJ2-1, with 10 bases lining up with TRBD2. Looked up from germline, CDR1 is SGHTA and CDR2 is FQGTGA. The CDR3 length is 18 residues. V lost 4 bases to trimming and J lost 6 bases; unmatched junction nucleotides: 15. CDR3 sequence (DNA): TGTGCCAGCAGCTACATCCATCTGACTAGCGGGTATCCCAATGAGCAGTTCTTC. Its translation: CASSYIHLTSGYPNEQFF.

The chain is built from TRBV6-5 and TRBJ2-6; D not resolved. The V end lost 2 bases, the J end lost 0 bases, and 5 bases lay between the germline ends. This CDR3 spans 15 amino acids. Germline loops: CDR1 MNHEY, CDR2 SVGAGI. The CDR3 sequence: CASSYRRSGANVLTF. As DNA, the CDR3 is TGTGCCAGCAGTTACCGTCGCTCTGGGGCCAACGTCCTGACTTTC.

The rearrangement joins TRBV12-5 to TRBJ2-6; D perhaps matches TRBD1 (5 bases). V lost 0 bases to trimming and J lost 0 bases, with 9 bases between them. Germline assignment: CDR1 LGHNT and CDR2 FRNRAP. CDR3 size: 17 residues. DNA for the CDR3: TGTGCTAGTGGTTTGGTAATAGGGGACTCTGGGGCCAACGTCCTGACTTTC. Amino acid sequence: CASGLVIGDSGANVLTF.

In this sample, this clonotype turned up many times. V usage is TRBV27 and J usage is TRBJ2-5; D call uncertain. There are 13 residues in the CDR3. Trimming took 5 bases from V and 4 from J, leaving 11 bases between them. Germline V gives CDR1 MNHEY, CDR2 SMNVEV (reference sequence). CDR3 nucleotide sequence: TGTGCCAGCAGTACCATGCCCTTAGAGACCCAGTACTTC. It specifies CASSTMPLETQYF.

V usage is TRBV11-2 and J usage is TRBJ2-2; 8 bases match TRBD2. The CDR3 loop spans 15 amino acids. The V segment lost 6 bases and the J segment 3 bases; nucleotides outside the gene matches: 6. The germline CDR1 and CDR2 sequences are SGHAT and FQNNGV. CDR3 in DNA: TGTGCCAGCAGACTTAGCGGGGCAGACACCGGGGAGCTGTTTTTT. Its protein product is CASRLSGADTGELFF.

In its sample, this clonotype was seen many times. Here the CDR3 reads CATSDFPWANTGELFF. In nucleotides, the CDR3 is TGTGCCACCAGTGATTTCCCCTGGGCGAACACCGGGGAGCTGTTTTTT. The chain is built from TRBV24-1 and TRBJ2-2; D is undetermined. Germline CDR1 is KGHDR and CDR2 is SFDVKD. The CDR3 extends over 16 amino acids. V shed 1 base and J shed 0 bases, with 8 bases lying between them.

This clonotype has a count of ten or more. The genes are TRBV19 and TRBJ2-3; D may be TRBD2 (7 bases). The CDR3 consists of 14 residues. Trimming removed 7 bases at V and 6 bases at J, with 17 bases between. Looked up from germline, CDR1 is LNHDA and CDR2 is SQIVND (reference sequence). Written as DNA, the CDR3 is TGTGCCAGTAAGAGAAGCGGGACATGGGATACGCAGTATTTT. Its translation is CASKRSGTWDTQYF.

Worth noting for this clonotype: This may be a read error, as it is one base from a much larger clone. V usage is TRBV11-3 and J usage is TRBJ2-2; D tentatively fits TRBD1 or TRBD2 (5 bases each). Germline CDR1 SGHNT, CDR2 YENEEA. The CDR3 loop spans 17 amino acids. The CDR3, as DNA: TGTGCCGGCAGCCCAACGGGGCAGGCCCGGAACACCGGGGAGCTGTTTTTT. It encodes CAGSPTGQARNTGELFF. Full variable domain (outside the CDR3, taken from reference TRBV11-3 and TRBJ2-2): EAGVVQSPRYKIIEKKQPVAFWCNPISGHNTLYWYLQNLGQGPELLIRYENEEAVDDSQLPKDRFSAERLKGVDSTLKIQPAELGDSAVYLCAGSPTGQARNTGELFFGEGSRLTVL.

This clonotype has more than one count but fewer than ten. The gene calls are TRBV5-1 and TRBJ2-2; 11 bases are shared with TRBD2. Germline CDR1 and CDR2: SGHRS and YFSETQ. V trimming: 2 bases; J trimming: 7 bases; junction bases outside the gene matches: 7. The CDR3 has 16 amino acids. CDR3 sequence reads: CASSFGSGRAHGELFF. The CDR3 bases are TGCGCCAGCAGCTTCGGTAGCGGGAGGGCCCACGGGGAGCTGTTTTTT.

This clonotype was observed a few times. V is TRBV6-5 and J is TRBJ2-1; the D gene is possibly TRBD1 (5 bases). The CDR3 sequence is 17 residues long. The germline V gene has CDR1 MNHEY and CDR2 SVGAGI. V was cut by 0 bases and J by 4 bases, with 16 bases left in between. The CDR3 sequence is CASSYSVGAPAYNEQFF. CDR3 coding DNA: TGTGCCAGCAGTTACTCGGTAGGGGCTCCAGCTTACAATGAGCAGTTCTTC.

In this sample, this clonotype turned up many times. This chain uses TRBV11-3 with TRBJ2-5; 9 bases fit TRBD2. CDR3 length equals 15 residues. After removal of 2 bases from V and 7 bases from J, the junction contained 8 bases not matched to a gene. Looked up from germline, CDR1 is SGHNT and CDR2 is YENEEA. DNA for the CDR3: TGTGCCAGCAGCTTATCGGTAGCGGGAGTGGGGACCCAGTACTTC. Translating it yields CASSLSVAGVGTQYF.

This clonotype has at least ten counts. V gene TRBV13 combines with J gene TRBJ2-3; unclear D gene. CDR1 and CDR2 (germline): PRHDT, FYEKMQ (reference sequence). V was pared by 6 bases and J by 0 bases, with 7 bases between. The CDR3 contains 13 residues. The CDR3 spells CASRRLSTDTQYF. The CDR3 bases are TGTGCCAGCAGGCGCCTTAGCACAGATACGCAGTATTTT. Combining the CDR3 with reference TRBV13 and TRBJ2-3 gives the whole variable domain AAGVIQSPRHLIKEKRETATLKCYPIPRHDTVYWYQQGPGQDPQFLISFYEKMQSDKGSIPDRFSAQQFSDYHSELNMSSLELGDSALYFCASRRLSTDTQYFGPGTRLTVL.

This clonotype was recorded many times. This rearrangement joins TRBV15 to TRBJ2-5, with D possibly TRBD2 on 5 matching bases. CDR1 and CDR2 from the germline V gene are LNHNV and YYDKDF (reference sequence). V lost 3 bases and J 5 bases, leaving 10 bases between the germline ends. This CDR3 comprises 13 residues. The CDR3: CATSSPGGETQYF. DNA of the CDR3: TGTGCCACCAGCAGCCCTGGCGGGGAGACCCAGTACTTC. Drawing the rest from reference TRBV15 and TRBJ2-5, the complete variable domain is DAMVIQNPRYQVTQFGKPVTLSCSQTLNHNVMYWYQQKSSQAPKLLFHYYDKDFNNEADTPDNFQSRRPNTSFCFLDIRSPGLGDTAMYLCATSSPGGETQYFGPGTRLLVL.

This clonotype appeared many times. The chain couples TRBV5-6 to TRBJ2-1; 10 nucleotides agree with TRBD2. Germline assignment: CDR1 SGHDT and CDR2 YYEEEE. The J segment lost 8 bases and the V segment lost 4 bases, leaving 12 bases of the junction unmatched. The CDR3 contains 16 residues. CDR3 sequence reads: CASSTGGLAGEDEQFF. CDR3 bases: TGTGCCAGCAGCACCGGCGGTCTAGCGGGAGAGGATGAGCAGTTCTTC. The full variable domain, completed using reference TRBV5-6 and TRBJ2-1, is DAGVTQSPTHLIKTRGQQVTLRCSPKSGHDTVSWYQQALGQGPQFIFQYYEEEERQRGNFPDRFSGHQFPNYSSELNVNALLLGDSALYLCASSTGGLAGEDEQFFGPGTRLTVL.

This clonotype was seen more than once but under ten times. V gene TRBV25-1 combines with J gene TRBJ2-7, with TRBD1 matching over 10 bases. V lost 4 bases, J lost 6 bases, and 6 bases stayed unmatched. CDR1 MGHDK and CDR2 SYGVNS come from the germline V gene. This CDR3 is built from 14 residues. Written as DNA, the CDR3 is TGTGCCAGCAGTGGGACAGGGGGAAAAGGCGAGCAGTACTTC. It codes for CASSGTGGKGEQYF.

This clonotype was picked up many times. This chain joins TRBV12-3 or TRBV12-4 and TRBJ2-1, with a weak D call TRBD1 (6 bases). The ends were cut back, 7 bases at V and 4 bases at J, with 14 bases in the middle. This CDR3 spans 14 amino acids. CDR3 DNA sequence: TGTGCCAGCAATCCCCGGACAGCTTACAATGAGCAGTTCTTC. Its protein is CASNPRTAYNEQFF.

This sequence joins TRBV7-8 and TRBJ1-5; possibly TRBD1 for D (6 bases). The V end lost 1 base, the J end lost 2 bases, and 12 bases lay between the germline ends. The CDR3 has 16 amino acids. Germline CDR1 and CDR2: SGHVS and FQNEAQ. The DNA for the CDR3 is TGTGCCAGCAGCTTAGATTTCAGGGGAGGCAATCAGCCCCAGCATTTT. Translating it yields CASSLDFRGGNQPQHF.

This clonotype was seen more than once but under ten times. One end of the junction varies from germline; a read error may be responsible. This chain links TRBV19 with TRBJ1-4, with D perhaps TRBD1 (5 bases). Germline-derived CDR1 and CDR2 are LNHDA and SQIVND (reference sequence). This CDR3 has 16 amino acids. CDR3 loop: CASRRGGTATNEKLFF. CDR3 DNA sequence: TGTGCCAGTCGTAGGGGAGGTACTGCAACTAATGAAAAGCTGTTTTTT.

The rearrangement links TRBV4-1 to TRBJ1-2, with a tentative D call TRBD1 (5 bases). The length of the CDR3 is 16 residues. Trimming cost V 0 bases and J 0 bases, with 11 bases left between them. CDR1 MGHRA and CDR2 YSYEKL come from the germline V gene. The CDR3 sequence: CASSQETGAANYGYTF. CDR3 DNA: TGCGCCAGCAGCCAAGAAACCGGGGCGGCTAACTATGGCTACACCTTC.

The V and J genes are TRBV12-3 or TRBV12-4 and TRBJ2-1; no reliable D call. This CDR3 spans 14 amino acids. The V gene lost 5 bases and the J gene lost 8 bases, with 16 bases spanning the gap. The CDR3 loop reads CASSPGPDSDEQFF. The CDR3 coding sequence is TGTGCCAGCAGTCCCGGGCCGGATTCGGATGAGCAGTTCTTC.

This clonotype was seen repeatedly, ten times or more. The gene calls are TRBV2 and TRBJ2-5, with TRBD1 as a possible D gene (6 bases). Between the trimmed V and J ends, which lost 4 bases and 4 bases, there was a span of 13 bases. CDR1 and CDR2 from the germline V gene are SNHLY and FYNNEI. CDR3 length: 14 residues. CDR3 DNA: TGTGCCAGCAGTGCAACAGGGCCGGGAGAGACCCAGTACTTC. Translated: CASSATGPGETQYF.

This clonotype was seen repeatedly, ten times or more. The rearrangement links TRBV27 to TRBJ2-2; 8 nucleotides align to TRBD2. CDR3 length equals 15 residues. Germline V gives CDR1 MNHEY, CDR2 SMNVEV (reference sequence). Germline trimming cut 5 bases from V and 4 bases from J; bases unmatched to any gene: 6. CDR3 in amino acids: CASSTSGGITGELFF. CDR3 in DNA: TGTGCCAGCAGTACTAGCGGAGGGATCACCGGGGAGCTGTTTTTT.

This clonotype was detected many times. The V and J genes are TRBV28 and TRBJ1-6, with D uncertain. The CDR3 contains 16 residues. Germline CDR1 reads MDHEN; CDR2 reads SYDVKM. V dropped 4 bases and J dropped 0 bases, with 10 bases sitting between them. The CDR3 region is CASSSIRNSYNSPLHF. The CDR3 bases are TGTGCCAGCAGTTCCATCAGGAACTCCTATAATTCACCCCTCCACTTT.

This clonotype has at least ten counts. The chain joins TRBV12-3 or TRBV12-4 to TRBJ2-2, with D hard to call. Deletions cut 7 bases from V and 7 bases from J, with 13 bases between. The CDR3 spans 13 residues. CDR3 nucleotide sequence: TGTGCCAGCACCTCGGCGACGGGCGGGGAGCTGTTTTTT. It codes for CASTSATGGELFF.

On this clonotype: This may be a read error, as it is one base from a much larger clone. The chain has TRBV6-1 and TRBJ2-3; 9 bases align to TRBD2. Looked up from germline, CDR1 is MNHNS and CDR2 is SASEGT. The CDR3 consists of 15 residues. CDR3 in DNA: TGTGCCAGCAGTCCGACAGGGACTAGCACAGATACGCGGTATTTT. Protein sequence: CASSPTGTSTDTRYF.

Ten or more counts support this clonotype. CDR3 sequence: CASNKDSTYNEQFF. The DNA for the CDR3 is TGTGCCAGCAACAAGGACTCAACCTACAATGAGCAGTTCTTC. The chain carries TRBV28 and TRBJ2-1, with D possibly matching TRBD2 (5 bases). Germline V gene data show CDR1 as MDHEN and CDR2 as SYDVKM. With 7 bases removed from V and 2 bases from J, the gap between germline ends came to 12 bases. The CDR3 length is 14 residues.

This clonotype was seen at least ten times. The genes are TRBV28 and TRBJ2-7; tentatively, D is TRBD1 (6 bases). Per germline, CDR1 MDHEN and CDR2 SYDVKM. The CDR3 extends over 15 amino acids. V lost 2 bases to trimming and J lost 2 bases, with 13 bases between them. CDR3 region: CASSLKPGVAYEQYF. The CDR3 region has the DNA TGTGCCAGCAGTTTAAAACCAGGGGTCGCCTACGAGCAGTACTTC.

Many counts were recorded for this clonotype. The CDR3 region is CASSFQTALGDGYTF. The CDR3 region has the DNA TGTGCCAGCAGTTTCCAGACAGCCCTTGGCGATGGCTACACCTTC. The chain has TRBV27 and TRBJ1-2; tentative D call: TRBD1 (5 bases). With 3 bases removed from V and 6 bases from J, the gap between germline ends came to 17 bases. Germline CDR1 and CDR2: MNHEY and SMNVEV (reference sequence). This CDR3 comprises 15 residues.

In its sample, this clonotype was seen a few times. The J gene is TRBJ2-1, the V gene TRBV27, with D perhaps matching TRBD2 (5 bases). The CDR3 runs 13 residues. CDR1 is MNHEY, CDR2 SMNVEV, per germline (reference sequence). V was trimmed by 3 bases and J by 8 bases, leaving 11 bases between them. The CDR3 reads CASSFGSGDEQFF. In DNA form, the CDR3 reads TGTGCCAGCAGTTTTGGTTCCGGGGATGAGCAGTTCTTC.

The V call is TRBV6-2 or TRBV6-3, the J call TRBJ1-1, with 12 bases fitting TRBD1. Germline values: CDR1 MNHEY, CDR2 SVGEGT. V gave up 6 bases and J gave up 4 bases; unmatched junction bases: 3. The CDR3 has 14 amino acids. The CDR3 DNA reads TGTGCCAGCAGGGGGACAGGGGGCACCACTGAAGCTTTCTTT. This gives the protein CASRGTGGTTEAFF.